The 18 T cell receptor beta chains presented below share a single source sample, sequenced in a study of T cell clonality in common variable immunodeficiency. Sequencing was performed with immunoSEQ multiplex PCR; in TCRdb, only in-frame clones are kept and a portion is missing. The profile covers about 39,000 clones, none occurring a single time. Specimen: peripheral blood mononuclear cells. These receptor sequences come from a person between 18 and 70 years old in good health.

At least ten counts were recorded for this clone. The sequence runs out 3 residues before the end of the CDR3; the remainder is reconstructed from the germline J gene. The rearrangement joins TRBV20-1 to TRBJ2-3; 10 bases fit TRBD2. The germline V gene has CDR1 DFQATT and CDR2 SNEGSKA (reference sequence). The CDR3 spans 14 residues. Germline trimming cut 7 bases from V and 1 base from J; bases unmatched to any gene: 5. This chain's CDR3 is CSVMGTSGTDTQYF. The part of the CDR3 DNA that was read is TGCAGTGTTATGGGGACTAGCGGCACAGATACG.

In its sample, this clone was seen many times. The read finishes 3 residues shy of the CDR3 end, and the germline J gene is used to complete it. The rearrangement uses TRBV20-1 and TRBJ2-5; D gene unclear. V lost 6 bases and J lost 4, with 9 bases in between. CDR1 DFQATT and CDR2 SNEGSKA come from the germline V gene (reference sequence). The CDR3 runs 11 residues. CDR3: CSARSLETQYF. The DNA read from the CDR3 is TGCAGTGCGCGTAGCTTAGAGACC.

As to this clone: Read coverage stops 3 residues before the CDR3 terminus; the germline J gene supplies the remainder. This chain connects TRBV18 to TRBJ2-7, with D unclear. V shed 1 base and J shed 4 bases, with 11 bases lying between them. The germline CDR1 and CDR2 sequences are KGHSH and LQKENI. This CDR3 contains 14 residues. The sequenced part of the CDR3 DNA is TGTGCCAGCTCACCACTCGCCCAGTCTTACGAG. Its protein product is CASSPLAQSYE. The full CDR3 protein reads CASSPLAQSYEQYF. Supplemented by reference TRBV18 and TRBJ2-7, the full variable domain reads NAGVMQNPRHLVRRRGQEARLRCSPMKGHSHVYWYRQLPEEGLKFMVYLQKENIIDESGMPKERFSAEFPKEGPSILRIQQVVRGDSAAYFCASSPLAQSYEQYFGPGTRLTVT.

On this clone: The read stops 3 residues short of the end of the CDR3; the missing end is completed from the germline J gene. The rearrangement joins TRBV19 to TRBJ1-5; 7 nucleotides line up with TRBD1. The CDR3 is made up of 16 amino acids. Looked up from germline, CDR1 is LNHDA and CDR2 is SQIVND (reference sequence). Unmatched junction bases numbered 7, after V lost 4 bases and J lost 1 base. The CDR3 is CASSTRTGMSNQPQHF. CDR3 DNA, as far as it was read: TGTGCCAGTAGTACCCGGACAGGCATGAGCAATCAGCCC.

This clone was detected many times. The DNA ends 3 residues before the CDR3 does, and the rest of the CDR3 is filled in from the germline J gene. The chain joins TRBV12-5 to TRBJ2-3; 7 bases line up with TRBD2. The germline CDR1 and CDR2 sequences are LGHNT and FRNRAP. This CDR3 is 17 amino acids long. CDR3 residues: CASGLVGEGSKRMAQYF. Partial CDR3 DNA: TGTGCTAGTGGTTTGGTAGGGGAGGGATCCAAGAGGATGGCG.

This clone was found many times. The sequenced CDR3 bases are TGTGCTAGTGGTTTTTCCGGGGGGCGAGTGAATGAG. This gives the protein CASGFSGGRVNE. The whole CDR3 sequence reads CASGFSGGRVNEQFF. The rearrangement uses TRBV12-5 and TRBJ2-1, with D perhaps matching TRBD2 (7 bases). Sequencing ends 3 residues short of the CDR3 end; the germline J gene provides the rest. Per germline, CDR1 LGHNT and CDR2 FRNRAP. This CDR3 has 15 amino acids. The ends were cut back, 3 bases at V and 7 bases at J, with 16 bases in the middle.

This clone was recorded many times. The CDR3 is cut off 3 residues early in the read; its end comes from the germline J gene. V usage is TRBV4-1 and J usage is TRBJ1-4; possibly TRBD1 for D (6 bases). The ends were cut back, 1 base at V and 7 bases at J, with 13 bases in the middle. The germline gives CDR1 MGHRA, CDR2 YSYEKL. The CDR3 is 15 residues long. CDR3 bases read: TGCGCCAGCAGCCAAGTTCGGGGGGCGGGTGAAAAA. The encoded protein is CASSQVRGAGEK. The whole CDR3 sequence is CASSQVRGAGEKLFF.

Points on this clone: The sequence runs out 3 residues before the end of the CDR3; the remainder is reconstructed from the germline J gene. The chain uses TRBV5-1 and TRBJ2-4; 8 positions agree with TRBD1. Germline V gene sequence: CDR1 SGHRS, CDR2 YFSETQ. The CDR3 covers 15 residues. The DNA read from the CDR3 is TGCGCCAGCAGCTTGGGGACAGGGAACAATCAGCCT. This translates into CASSLGTGNNQP. The whole CDR3 sequence is CASSLGTGNNQPQYF. Full variable domain (rest looked up from reference TRBV5-1 and TRBJ2-4): KAGVTQTPRYLIKTRGQQVTLSCSPISGHRSVSWYQQTPGQGLQFLFEYFSETQRNKGNFPGRFSGRQFSNSRSEMNVSTLELGDSALYLCASSLGTGNNQPQYFGAGTRLSVL.

Many counts were recorded for this clone. Sequencing ends 3 residues short of the CDR3 end; the germline J gene provides the rest. The chain joins TRBV4-2 to TRBJ2-6; 8 nucleotides align to TRBD2. The germline V gene has CDR1 LGHNA and CDR2 YNFKEQ. Unmatched junction bases numbered 2, after V lost 5 bases and J lost 2 bases. There are 15 residues in the CDR3. The CDR3 region is CASSSAGAGANVLTF. CDR3 bases read: TGTGCCAGCAGCTCAGCGGGGGCTGGGGCCAACGTC.

Remarks on this clone: The read ends 3 residues before the CDR3 terminus; that terminus is restored from the germline J gene. The chain uses TRBV7-6 and TRBJ2-2, with unresolved D. Germline V gives CDR1 SGHVS, CDR2 FNYEAQ. The CDR3 is 17 amino acids. CDR3 residues: CASSLGSDPATNEKLFF. The sequenced part of the CDR3 DNA is TGTGCCAGCAGCTTAGGGAGTGACCCTGCAACTAATGAAAAG.

In its sample, this clone was seen a few times. The CDR3 sequence: CASERLIYGYTF. Incomplete CDR3 DNA: TGTGCCAGCGAGAGACTCATCTATGGC. The rearrangement joins TRBV7-9 to TRBJ1-2; D call uncertain. Read coverage stops 3 residues before the CDR3 terminus; the germline J gene supplies the remainder. V lost 8 bases, J lost 4 bases, and 11 bases lay in between. Germline V lookup: CDR1 SEHNR, CDR2 FQNEAQ (reference sequence). The CDR3 extends over 12 amino acids.

This clone was recorded many times. The CDR3 goes on 3 residues after the read ends, and that part is filled in from the germline J gene. V gene TRBV12-3 or TRBV12-4 combines with J gene TRBJ1-1, with TRBD1 matching 9 bases. The CDR3 consists of 14 residues. The junction had 7 bases not matched to a gene; V was cut back by 5 bases and J by 6 bases. Here the CDR3 reads CASSSPDRGPEAFF. The CDR3 bases that were read are TGTGCCAGCAGTAGCCCGGACAGGGGTCCTGAA.

This clone was observed a handful of times. Read data end 3 residues before the CDR3 end; the end is taken from the germline J gene. The V gene is TRBV20-1, the J gene TRBJ2-3; 10 nucleotides agree with TRBD2. Germline loops: CDR1 DFQATT, CDR2 SNEGSKA (reference sequence). The CDR3 totals 20 residues. Germline trimming cut 0 bases from V and 5 bases from J; bases unmatched to any gene: 20. Incomplete CDR3 DNA: TGCAGTGCTAGAGATCGGCTAGTGTCTAGCGGGAGTAGACTAGGAGATACG. Protein: CSARDRLVSSGSRLGDT. The complete CDR3 protein is CSARDRLVSSGSRLGDTQYF.

This clone was seen ten or more times. A read error may produce the germline difference seen at one junction end. The read halts 3 residues ahead of the CDR3 end, with the missing end drawn from the germline J gene. This chain links TRBV24-1 with TRBJ2-2; no clear D. Germline CDR1 and CDR2: KGHDR and SFDVKD. CDR3 length equals 13 residues. The sequenced part of the CDR3 DNA is TGTGCCGCCAGGAGCCCGAACACCGGGGAG. Translating gives CAARSPNTGE. The full CDR3 sequence reads CAARSPNTGELFF.

This clone was observed a few times. The read falls 3 residues short of the CDR3 end, and the missing part is taken from the germline J gene. The chain uses TRBV2 and TRBJ1-6, with 7 bases that match TRBD1. The CDR3 spans 13 residues. J was trimmed by 7 bases and V by 11 bases; bases with no gene match: 8. Per the germline V gene, CDR1 is SNHLY and CDR2 is FYNNEI. CDR3 DNA (partial): TGTGCCGCCCACCGGGACAGAAATTCACCC. It yields the protein CAAHRDRNSP. The full CDR3 reads CAAHRDRNSPLHF.

This clone showed up many times. The read halts 3 residues ahead of the CDR3 end, with the missing end drawn from the germline J gene. The gene calls are TRBV27 and TRBJ2-3; D call uncertain. CDR1 and CDR2 from the germline V gene are MNHEY and SMNVEV (reference sequence). V shed 8 bases and J shed 0 bases, with 15 bases lying between them. The CDR3 contains 15 residues. CDR3 bases read: TGTGCCAGCTCCTGGGCAGAACCTAGCACAGATACG. It specifies CASSWAEPSTDT. The full CDR3 sequence reads CASSWAEPSTDTQYF.

This clone was picked up many times. The read ends 3 residues early relative to the CDR3; the germline J gene fills the gap. The rearrangement joins TRBV30 to TRBJ2-1, with 13 bases lining up with TRBD2. This CDR3 spans 16 amino acids. After removal of 5 bases from V and 8 bases from J, the junction contained 12 bases not matched to a gene. CDR1 and CDR2 from the germline V gene are GTSNPN and SVGIG (reference sequence). CDR3 in amino acids: CAWERARTSGRDEQFF. Incomplete CDR3 DNA: TGTGCCTGGGAAAGGGCCAGGACTAGCGGGAGAGATGAG.

This clone has a handful of counts. The read ends 3 residues shy of where the CDR3 ends; the end is completed using the germline J gene. J is TRBJ1-6 and V is TRBV7-9; D gene ambiguous. The CDR3 has 14 amino acids. Germline CDR1 SEHNR, CDR2 FQNEAQ (reference sequence). Trimming cost V 4 bases and J 10 bases, with 14 bases left between them. The CDR3 spells CASSSQWVPSPLHF. CDR3 DNA (partial): TGTGCCAGCAGCTCACAGTGGGTCCCGTCACCC.